This TCR beta chain comes out of a study of blood T cell repertoires in COVID-19. Study-wide background: In each case, the material was cDNA or gDNA derived from T cells, B-cell-depleted T cells, or PBMCs.

The CDR3 loop spans 15 amino acids. Trimming cost V 6 bases and J 0 bases; bases outside gene matches: 4. CDR1 and CDR2 (germline): MGHRA, YSYEKL. In the original processing: Reference gene primer amplification in the assay estimated nucleated cell counts. Some clones are missing from TCRdb's copy, which holds only in-frame ones; the method was immunoSEQ multiplex PCR. V, J and clone size reflect that table, while D and trimming were determined from the DNA. This table has about 200,000 clones, approximately 85% appearing once. The V call is TRBV4-1, the J call TRBJ2-7; TRBD2 matches at 11 bases. The sequenced material came from peripheral blood. This clonotype originated in an elderly woman with acute or convalescent COVID-19. CDR3 in DNA: TGCGCCAGCAGACCAACTAGCGGGAGCTCCTACGAGCAGTACTTC. It codes for CASRPTSGSSYEQYF.